Below, 12 T cell receptor beta chains from the same sample are listed, as sequenced in a study of Graves' ophthalmopathy and Graves' hyperthyroidism. Researchers took RNA transcripts and amplified TCR beta CDR3 regions from them. An initial RT-PCR round employing HTBI primers preceded a second-round multiplex PCR. Each CDR3 protein is one row after TCRdb ran MiXCR on the multiplex PCR reads. The sample includes 350,000 to 450,000 distinct CDR3 sequences, around 17% of them seen just once. The sequencing sample was made of peripheral blood. All receptors come from a woman younger than 35 with Graves' ophthalmopathy.

This clonotype was counted at least ten times. In nucleotides, the CDR3 is TGTGCCAGCAGGCGTCCGGGGACAGGGGCCTACGAGCAGTACTTC. It yields the protein CASRRPGTGAYEQYF. The rearrangement links TRBV6-1 to TRBJ2-7; 10 bases are a match to TRBD1. V lost 6 bases and J lost 2; bases outside the gene matches: 7. This CDR3 contains 15 residues. The germline CDR1 and CDR2 sequences are MNHNS and SASEGT.

This chain links TRBV27 with TRBJ1-1, with 9 bases fitting TRBD1. The CDR3 is 14 residues long. Germline V lookup: CDR1 MNHEY, CDR2 SMNVEV (reference sequence). V gave up 6 bases and J gave up 3 bases; unmatched junction bases: 5. The CDR3 coding sequence is TGTGCCAGCAGAACAGGGGGCGCGGACACTGAAGCTTTCTTT. Residues: CASRTGGADTEAFF.

This clonotype appeared many times. The genes are TRBV11-2 and TRBJ2-7; 8 positions match TRBD1. V shed 7 bases, J shed 3 bases, and the junction held 5 bases outside the gene matches. Germline CDR1 SGHAT, CDR2 FQNNGV. The CDR3 loop spans 13 amino acids. CDR3 nucleotides: TGTGCCAGCAAAGTAACAGGGGGCTACGAGCAGTACTTC. Protein product: CASKVTGGYEQYF. The full variable domain, rest sourced from reference TRBV11-2 and TRBJ2-7, is EAGVAQSPRYKIIEKRQSVAFWCNPISGHATLYWYQQILGQGPKLLIQFQNNGVVDDSQLPKDRFSAERLKGVDSTLKIQPAKLEDSAVYLCASKVTGGYEQYFGPGTRLTVT.

This clonotype was seen many times. The rearrangement links TRBV6-1 to TRBJ2-7; 7 bases match TRBD2. This CDR3 is 16 amino acids long. Germline CDR1 and CDR2: MNHNS and SASEGT. V lost 5 bases, J lost 2 bases, and 12 bases stayed unmatched. The CDR3 bases are TGTGCCAGCAGTCCGCAACCGGGGGGATTGCCCTACGAGCAGTACTTC. Its protein product is CASSPQPGGLPYEQYF.

This clonotype was observed at least ten times. The gene calls are TRBV30 and TRBJ1-3, with a possible D match to TRBD1 (6 bases). V lost 0 bases, J lost 2 bases, and 11 bases lay in between. Per the germline V gene, CDR1 is GTSNPN and CDR2 is SVGIG (reference sequence). This CDR3 region has 15 residues. This chain's CDR3 is CAWSVGGNTGNTIYF. DNA of the CDR3: TGTGCCTGGAGTGTCGGGGGCAATACTGGAAACACCATATATTTT.

The V gene is TRBV20-1, the J gene TRBJ2-5; 8 positions agree with TRBD2. Germline CDR1 and CDR2: DFQATT and SNEGSKA (reference sequence). Losses at the gene ends were 3 bases for V and 9 bases for J; bases not matched to a gene: 3. This CDR3 region has 11 residues. The CDR3 DNA follows: TGCAGTGCTAGCGGGAGGGGGGCCCAGTACTTC. The encoded protein is CSASGRGAQYF.

This clonotype was picked up many times. This may be a read error, as it is one base from a much larger clone. Here the CDR3 omits its conserved ending phenylalanine or tryptophan, so a read error is the likely source. The chain uses TRBV7-2 and TRBJ2-5; D gene uncertain. The CDR3 runs 12 residues. Germline V gene sequence: CDR1 SGHTA, CDR2 FQGNSA. Between the trimmed V and J ends, which lost 3 bases and 4 bases, there was a span of 6 bases. DNA for the CDR3: TGTGCCAGCAGCTTTAGTCTAGAGACCCAGTACTTA. It yields the protein CASSFSLETQYL.

The sample holds one count of this clonotype. The V gene is TRBV12-3 or TRBV12-4, the J gene TRBJ2-5; D unclear. The J call could be wrong; TRBJ2-4 is a better fit for the DNA end. The CDR3 sequence is 12 residues long. The CDR3 DNA is TGTGCCAGCAGTTTTAATGTGGACATTCAGTACTTC. Translated: CASSFNVDIQYF.

This clonotype was recorded at least ten times. The chain couples TRBV6-2 or TRBV6-3 to TRBJ2-7; D might be TRBD1 (6 bases). The CDR3 runs to 14 residues. Germline CDR1 reads MNHEY; CDR2 reads SVGEGT. The V gene lost 2 bases and the J gene lost 7 bases, with 15 bases spanning the gap. The CDR3 region has the DNA TGTGCCAGCAGTTACGTAGCAGGGGCCTGGGAGCAGTACTTC. It translates to CASSYVAGAWEQYF.

The gene calls are TRBV29-1 and TRBJ2-7, with a tentative D call TRBD1 (5 bases). The CDR3 covers 13 residues. CDR1 and CDR2 (germline): SQVTM, ANQGSEA. Trimming shortened V by 4 bases and J by 2 bases, and 12 bases separated the two germline ends. CDR3 protein: CSVGVQTAYEQYF. In DNA form, the CDR3 reads TGCAGCGTTGGGGTTCAGACAGCCTACGAGCAGTACTTC.

This clonotype was counted many times. One end of the junction does not line up with germline, which may come from a read error. The V call is TRBV20-1, the J call TRBJ2-5; a weak D match, TRBD2 (5 bases). CDR3 size: 15 residues. CDR1 is DFQATT and CDR2 is SNEGSKA in the germline V gene (reference sequence). CDR3 coding DNA: TGCAGTGCTAGAGATCCGGCCCTAAGTGGGGAGACCCGGTACTTC. Translating gives CSARDPALSGETRYF.

This clonotype was seen many times. This chain joins TRBV4-3 and TRBJ1-3; TRBD1 might be the D (6 bases). From germline, CDR1 is LGHNA and CDR2 YSLEER. Trimming left V 4 bases short and J 4 bases short, with 20 bases between. The CDR3 runs to 17 residues. CDR3 coding DNA: TGCGCCAGCAGCCCAGCTTCTACAGGGAGGAAAGGAAACACCATATATTTT. Translated: CASSPASTGRKGNTIYF.